This TCR beta chain emerged from a study of T cell clonotyping in hematopoietic cell transplantation. Method: immunoSEQ multiplex PCR; TCRdb's copy keeps in-frame clones and lacks some. This sample has more than 20,000 clones, with about 79% found just once. Noted time point: recipient sample about 28 days before transplant, after cytoreduction. The germline V gene encodes CDR1 MNHNS and CDR2 SASEGT. The CDR3 consists of 15 residues. V dropped 1 base and J dropped 5 bases, with 14 bases sitting between them. The V call is TRBV6-1, the J call TRBJ2-5; D gene unclear. Specimen: peripheral blood mononuclear cells, collected before stem cell transplant. This TCR was recovered from an older woman with acute myeloid leukemia. Some clones in this sample may be carry-over from other donors' samples. CDR3 sequence: CASSEVFGEGETQYF. The CDR3 DNA reads TGTGCCAGCAGTGAAGTTTTTGGGGAAGGGGAGACCCAGTACTTC.